This TCR beta chain originates from a study of blood T cell repertoires in COVID-19. Study at large: Sources were T cells, B-cell-depleted T cells, or PBMCs; the material itself was cDNA or gDNA.

The assay was immunoSEQ multiplex PCR, and TCRdb's table has in-frame clones only and misses some. The data hold roughly 250,000 clones, with around 89% observed a single time. The CDR3 is 13 residues long. Germline CDR1 and CDR2: SGHAT and FQNNGV. J was trimmed by 10 bases and V by 3 bases; bases with no gene match: 5. The rearrangement joins TRBV11-2 to TRBJ1-2, with 10 bases aligning to TRBD1. Sequenced material: peripheral blood. This receptor was obtained from a woman aged 35 to 49 with acute or convalescent COVID-19. CDR3 in amino acids: CASSFGTGEIYTF. CDR3 nucleotides: TGTGCCAGCAGCTTCGGGACAGGGGAGATCTACACCTTC.